These T cell receptor beta chains were read from a single sample in a study of blood T cell repertoires in COVID-19. The data were produced by immunoSEQ multiplex PCR, yet TCRdb's version contains in-frame clones alone and is incomplete. This table holds about 310,000 clones, around 86% found once. The sequencing sample was made of peripheral blood. These receptors all come from a man aged 50-59 years with active or convalescent COVID-19. CDR3s include the opening cysteine and the closing phenylalanine or tryptophan. D genes are given only for firm matches. Some rows mark clone size as missing; the rest say once, few, many or name a class of expanded clone.

clone_size: -; v_call: TRBV4-1; j_call: TRBJ2-3; d_call: TRBD2; cdr3_aa: CASSRGLAESTDTQYF; cdr3_nt: TGCGCCAGCAGCCGGGGACTAGCGGAGAGCACAGATACGCAGTATTTT
clone_size: -; v_call: TRBV5-1; j_call: TRBJ1-2; d_call: TRBD1; cdr3_aa: CASSSRQGALDGYTF; cdr3_nt: TGCGCCAGCAGCTCCAGACAGGGGGCGCTGGACGGCTACACCTTC
clone_size: -; v_call: TRBV28; j_call: TRBJ1-5; d_call: -; cdr3_aa: CASSRVDQPQHF; cdr3_nt: TGTGCCAGCAGTCGAGTCGATCAGCCCCAGCATTTT
clone_size: -; v_call: TRBV30; j_call: TRBJ1-2; d_call: TRBD1; cdr3_aa: CAWREWTGGDYGYTF; cdr3_nt: TGTGCCTGGAGAGAATGGACAGGGGGCGACTATGGCTACACCTTC
clone_size: -; v_call: TRBV10-3; j_call: TRBJ1-6; d_call: TRBD1; cdr3_aa: CAISEQGQRSYNSPLHF; cdr3_nt: TGTGCCATCAGTGAACAGGGACAGAGAAGCTATAATTCACCCCTCCACTTT
clone_size: -; v_call: TRBV7-9; j_call: TRBJ1-5; d_call: -; cdr3_aa: CASSLDVGEGQPQHF; cdr3_nt: TGTGCCAGCAGCTTAGATGTGGGGGAGGGTCAGCCCCAGCATTTT
clone_size: -; v_call: TRBV6-2/TRBV6-3; j_call: TRBJ1-4; d_call: TRBD1; cdr3_aa: CASSRDRVGNEKLFF; cdr3_nt: TGTGCCAGCAGTCGCGACAGGGTCGGTAATGAAAAACTGTTTTTT
clone_size: few; v_call: TRBV30; j_call: TRBJ2-5; d_call: -; cdr3_aa: CAWDLDREETQYF; cdr3_nt: TGTGCCTGGGATCTGGACAGAGAAGAGACCCAGTACTTC
clone_size: -; v_call: TRBV30; j_call: TRBJ1-2; d_call: -; cdr3_aa: CAWKTWQNLNYGYTF; cdr3_nt: TGTGCCTGGAAGACATGGCAGAATTTAAACTATGGCTACACCTTC
clone_size: -; v_call: TRBV3-1/TRBV3-2; j_call: TRBJ2-5; d_call: -; cdr3_aa: CASTRDCRRETQYF; cdr3_nt: TGTGCCAGCACCCGGGACTGCCGGAGAGAGACCCAGTACTTC
clone_size: -; v_call: TRBV2; j_call: TRBJ1-2; d_call: TRBD1; cdr3_aa: CASTVGQGVMGYTF; cdr3_nt: TGTGCCAGCACTGTCGGACAGGGGGTTATGGGCTACACCTTC
clone_size: -; v_call: TRBV6-6; j_call: TRBJ1-5; d_call: -; cdr3_aa: CASSSDRDNNQPQHF; cdr3_nt: TGTGCCAGCAGTAGCGACCGGGACAATAATCAGCCCCAGCATTTT
clone_size: -; v_call: TRBV5-1; j_call: TRBJ2-2; d_call: -; cdr3_aa: CASSAGLSPDGELFF; cdr3_nt: TGCGCCAGCAGCGCGGGACTGAGCCCCGACGGGGAGCTGTTTTTT
clone_size: once; v_call: TRBV5-1; j_call: TRBJ2-6; d_call: -; cdr3_aa: CASSLGYREFSGANVLTF; cdr3_nt: TGCGCCAGCAGCTTGGGTTACAGGGAGTTCTCTGGGGCCAACGTCCTGACTTTC
clone_size: few; v_call: TRBV19; j_call: TRBJ1-2; d_call: -; cdr3_aa: CASMGRESYGYTF; cdr3_nt: TGTGCCAGTATGGGCAGGGAATCCTATGGCTACACCTTC
clone_size: -; v_call: TRBV3-1/TRBV3-2; j_call: TRBJ2-5; d_call: TRBD1; cdr3_aa: CASSQARFTGGETQYF; cdr3_nt: TGTGCCAGCAGCCAAGCACGCTTTACAGGGGGAGAGACCCAGTACTTC
clone_size: -; v_call: TRBV5-1; j_call: TRBJ2-4; d_call: TRBD1; cdr3_aa: CASSDRAKNIQYF; cdr3_nt: TGCGCCAGCTCGGACAGGGCCAAAAACATTCAGTACTTC
clone_size: -; v_call: TRBV5-1; j_call: TRBJ2-1; d_call: TRBD1; cdr3_aa: CASSLTGQGTSYNEQFF; cdr3_nt: TGCGCCAGCAGCTTGACTGGACAGGGGACCTCCTACAATGAGCAGTTCTTC
clone_size: -; v_call: TRBV6-5; j_call: TRBJ1-2; d_call: -; cdr3_aa: CASSYAGLDVTF; cdr3_nt: TGTGCCAGCAGTTACGCAGGGTTGGACGTTACCTTC
clone_size: -; v_call: TRBV4-2; j_call: TRBJ2-1; d_call: -; cdr3_aa: CASSQRGYSGLYNEQFF; cdr3_nt: TGTGCCAGCAGCCAGAGGGGGTATAGCGGGCTGTACAATGAGCAGTTCTTC
clone_size: -; v_call: TRBV28; j_call: TRBJ2-3; d_call: -; cdr3_aa: CASKFPGTTDTQYF; cdr3_nt: TGTGCCAGCAAATTTCCGGGAACCACAGATACGCAGTATTTT
clone_size: -; v_call: TRBV2; j_call: TRBJ2-5; d_call: -; cdr3_aa: CASSAPRDSLETQYF; cdr3_nt: TGTGCCAGCAGTGCACCCCGGGACTCGCTCGAGACCCAGTACTTC
clone_size: -; v_call: TRBV27; j_call: TRBJ1-3; d_call: TRBD1; cdr3_aa: CASSPQQGSLGDTIYF; cdr3_nt: TGTGCCAGCAGTCCCCAACAGGGGTCCCTTGGGGACACCATATATTTT
clone_size: -; v_call: TRBV25-1; j_call: TRBJ2-7; d_call: -; cdr3_aa: CASSGRGALKQYF; cdr3_nt: TGTGCCAGCAGTGGAAGGGGTGCCTTGAAGCAGTACTTC
clone_size: -; v_call: TRBV11-2; j_call: TRBJ2-7; d_call: TRBD2; cdr3_aa: CASSMYSGSIAYEQYF; cdr3_nt: TGTGCCAGCAGCATGTACAGCGGGAGTATCGCCTACGAGCAGTACTTC
clone_size: -; v_call: TRBV7-9; j_call: TRBJ2-1; d_call: -; cdr3_aa: CASSIQGGARSEQFF; cdr3_nt: TGTGCCAGCAGTATACAAGGGGGGGCTAGAAGTGAGCAGTTCTTC
clone_size: -; v_call: TRBV5-1; j_call: TRBJ2-7; d_call: TRBD1; cdr3_aa: CASSTTGVEQYF; cdr3_nt: TGCGCCAGCAGCACAACAGGGGTCGAGCAGTACTTC
clone_size: -; v_call: TRBV9; j_call: TRBJ2-3; d_call: TRBD1; cdr3_aa: CASSVGTGITDTQYF; cdr3_nt: TGTGCCAGCAGCGTCGGGACAGGGATAACAGATACGCAGTATTTT
clone_size: -; v_call: TRBV28; j_call: TRBJ2-7; d_call: TRBD1; cdr3_aa: CASSLRQGSSYEQYF; cdr3_nt: TGTGCCAGCAGTTTACGACAGGGCAGCTCCTACGAGCAGTACTTC
clone_size: -; v_call: TRBV27; j_call: TRBJ2-3; d_call: TRBD2; cdr3_aa: CASSYLVWVGTSEGDTQYF; cdr3_nt: TGTGCCAGCAGTTATCTGGTTTGGGTTGGGACTAGCGAAGGGGATACGCAGTATTTT
clone_size: -; v_call: TRBV5-6; j_call: TRBJ2-5; d_call: TRBD1; cdr3_aa: CASTVSPTGGTETQYF; cdr3_nt: TGTGCCAGCACCGTATCTCCGACAGGGGGCACGGAGACCCAGTACTTC
clone_size: once; v_call: TRBV5-4; j_call: TRBJ1-2; d_call: -; cdr3_aa: CASSLWSVYGYTF; cdr3_nt: TGTGCCAGCAGCTTGTGGTCGGTCTATGGCTACACCTTC
clone_size: -; v_call: TRBV20-1; j_call: TRBJ2-3; d_call: TRBD1; cdr3_aa: CSASGTGSTDTQYF; cdr3_nt: TGCAGTGCTAGTGGGACAGGGAGCACAGATACGCAGTATTTT
clone_size: -; v_call: TRBV4-2; j_call: TRBJ1-4; d_call: -; cdr3_aa: CASSQASKRGTNEKLFF; cdr3_nt: TGTGCCAGCAGCCAAGCTAGCAAGAGGGGGACTAATGAAAAACTGTTTTTT
clone_size: -; v_call: TRBV28; j_call: TRBJ1-2; d_call: TRBD1; cdr3_aa: CASIYRDRLNYGYTF; cdr3_nt: TGTGCCAGCATCTACCGGGACAGACTCAACTATGGCTACACCTTC
clone_size: -; v_call: TRBV29-1; j_call: TRBJ1-3; d_call: -; cdr3_aa: CSVGDFPGNTIYF; cdr3_nt: TGCAGCGTGGGAGACTTCCCTGGAAACACCATATATTTT
clone_size: few; v_call: TRBV6-5; j_call: TRBJ1-6; d_call: TRBD1; cdr3_aa: CASRVRDRDSPLHF; cdr3_nt: TGTGCCAGCAGAGTCCGGGACAGGGATTCACCCCTCCACTTT
clone_size: -; v_call: TRBV5-6; j_call: TRBJ1-4; d_call: TRBD1; cdr3_aa: CASQLVGTDNEKLFF; cdr3_nt: TGTGCCAGCCAACTTGTAGGGACAGATAATGAAAAACTGTTTTTT
clone_size: -; v_call: TRBV27; j_call: TRBJ2-1; d_call: -; cdr3_aa: CASSDPNRPEQFF; cdr3_nt: TGTGCCAGCAGCGACCCGAACAGGCCTGAGCAGTTCTTC
clone_size: -; v_call: TRBV6-5; j_call: TRBJ1-1; d_call: -; cdr3_aa: CASSRQDPNTEAFF; cdr3_nt: TGTGCCAGCAGTAGACAGGATCCCAACACTGAAGCTTTCTTT